This TCR beta chain was captured in a study of T cell responses to AZD1222 COVID-19 vaccine. Study outcomes and limitations: Repertoires were obtained solely post-peak T cell response. Variant regions that are unmutated are reportedly the target of nearly half of spike-specific TCRs.

TCRdb's table, derived via immunoSEQ multiplex PCR, lists solely in-frame clones and lacks some. Among approximately 210,000 clones listed, about 94% were seen once. Germline CDR1 SGHRS, CDR2 YFSETQ. V lost 2 bases to trimming and J lost 9 bases, with 7 bases between them. The CDR3 runs to 11 residues. Worth noting for this clone: Its matching antigen is unknown.

The rearrangement links TRBV5-1 to TRBJ2-3; TRBD1 might be the D (6 bases). Sequenced here: peripheral blood, sampled 28 days after the second dose of the MenACWY control vaccine. The source is an adult who received the MenACWY meningococcal vaccine as a control. The CDR3 here is CASSFQGTQYF. In DNA, the CDR3 is TGCGCCAGCAGCTTCCAGGGGACGCAGTATTTT.